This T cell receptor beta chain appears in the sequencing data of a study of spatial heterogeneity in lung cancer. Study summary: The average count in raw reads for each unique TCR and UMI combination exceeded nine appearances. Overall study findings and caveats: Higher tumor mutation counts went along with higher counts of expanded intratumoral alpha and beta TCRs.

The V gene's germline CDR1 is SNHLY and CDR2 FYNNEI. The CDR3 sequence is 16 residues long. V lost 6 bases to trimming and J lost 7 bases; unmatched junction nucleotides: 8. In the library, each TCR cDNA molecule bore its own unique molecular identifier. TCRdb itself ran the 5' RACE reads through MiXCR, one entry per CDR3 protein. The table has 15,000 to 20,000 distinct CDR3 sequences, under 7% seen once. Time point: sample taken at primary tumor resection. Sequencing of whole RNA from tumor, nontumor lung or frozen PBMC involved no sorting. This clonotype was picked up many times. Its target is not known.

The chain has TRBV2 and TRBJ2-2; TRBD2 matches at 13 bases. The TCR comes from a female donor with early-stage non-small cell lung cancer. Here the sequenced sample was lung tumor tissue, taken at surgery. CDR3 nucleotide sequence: TGTGCCAGCAGCCAAGTTAGACTAGCGGGAGGCGGGGAGCTGTTTTTT. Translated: CASSQVRLAGGGELFF.